This T cell receptor (beta chain) was recovered during a study of prognosis after radiotherapy for stage I lung cancer. Study at large: The study included fourteen patients with newly diagnosed primary stage I lung tumors and 4 to 6 with oligometastatic NSCLC after surgical resection of the primary tumor. The study gave no patient concurrent therapy with stereotactic body radiotherapy. Tumors were squamous cell carcinoma in seven patients and adenocarcinoma in some 11.

Germline trimming cut 3 bases from V and 5 bases from J; bases unmatched to any gene: 11. Germline-derived CDR1 and CDR2 are SGHVS and FNYEAQ. The CDR3 is made up of 16 amino acids. The study amplified the TCR beta CDR3 region from genomic DNA. This amplification was carried out by two rounds of multiplex PCR. First-round PCR employed TRBV- and TRBJ-specific primers for each gene. TCRdb analysed the multiplex PCR reads with MiXCR anew, one entry per CDR3 protein. The repertoire consists of some 38,000 distinct CDR3 sequences, with around a quarter occurring once and the leading ten covering under 30%. Two time points each involved a draw of about 6 milliliters of peripheral blood.

The rearrangement uses TRBV7-6 and TRBJ2-3, with 7 bases identical to TRBD2. The sequence came from a donor of 50 years or more with non-small cell lung cancer. This specimen consisted of PBMCs, obtained before or after stereotactic body radiation therapy (not recorded which). This chain's CDR3 is CASSFQTSPLGDTQYF. The CDR3 DNA is TGTGCCAGCAGCTTTCAGACTAGCCCCCTTGGAGATACGCAGTATTTT. The variable domain in full, completed from reference TRBV7-6 and TRBJ2-3, reads GAGVSQSPRYKVTKRGQDVALRCDPISGHVSLYWYRQALGQGPEFLTYFNYEAQQDKSGLPNDRFSAERPEGSISTLTIQRTEQRDSAMYRCASSFQTSPLGDTQYFGPGTRLTVL.